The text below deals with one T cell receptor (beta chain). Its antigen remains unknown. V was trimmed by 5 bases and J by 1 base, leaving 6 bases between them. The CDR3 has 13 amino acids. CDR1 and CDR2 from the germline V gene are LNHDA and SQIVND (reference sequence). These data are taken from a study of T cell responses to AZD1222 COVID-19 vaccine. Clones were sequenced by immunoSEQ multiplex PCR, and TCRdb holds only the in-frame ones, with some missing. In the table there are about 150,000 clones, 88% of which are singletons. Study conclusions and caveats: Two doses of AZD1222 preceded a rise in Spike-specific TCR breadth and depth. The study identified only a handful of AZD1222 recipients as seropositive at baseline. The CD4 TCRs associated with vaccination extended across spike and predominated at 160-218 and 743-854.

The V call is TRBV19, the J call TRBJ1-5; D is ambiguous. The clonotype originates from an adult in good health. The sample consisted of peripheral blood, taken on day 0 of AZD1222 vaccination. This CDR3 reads CASSGASNQPQHF. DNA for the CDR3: TGTGCCAGTAGTGGAGCCAGCAATCAGCCCCAGCATTTT.